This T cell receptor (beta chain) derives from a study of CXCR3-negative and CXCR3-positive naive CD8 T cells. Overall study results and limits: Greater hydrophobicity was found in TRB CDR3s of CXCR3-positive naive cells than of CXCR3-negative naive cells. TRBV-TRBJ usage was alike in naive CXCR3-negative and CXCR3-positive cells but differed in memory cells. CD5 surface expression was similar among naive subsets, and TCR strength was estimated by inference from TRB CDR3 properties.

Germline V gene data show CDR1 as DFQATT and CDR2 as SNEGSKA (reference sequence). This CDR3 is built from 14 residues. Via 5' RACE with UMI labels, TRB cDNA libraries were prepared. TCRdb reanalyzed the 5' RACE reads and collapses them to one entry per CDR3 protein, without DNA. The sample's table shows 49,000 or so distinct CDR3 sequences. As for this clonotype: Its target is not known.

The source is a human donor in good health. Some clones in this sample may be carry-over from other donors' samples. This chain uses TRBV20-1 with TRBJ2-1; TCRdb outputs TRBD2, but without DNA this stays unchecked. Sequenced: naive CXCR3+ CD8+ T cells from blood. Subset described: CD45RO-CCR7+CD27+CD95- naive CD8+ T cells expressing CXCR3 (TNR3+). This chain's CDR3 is CSAPRLAGELEQFF.